Ten or more counts support the clone carrying this T cell receptor beta chain. In TCRdb, the RACE reads were re-called with MiXCR into one record per CDR3 protein. The sample yields 65,000 to 90,000 distinct CDR3 sequences, around 7% seen once. This sample is part of a study of human T cells and chemical hapten exposure. Germline V lookup: CDR1 DFQATT, CDR2 SNEGSKA (reference sequence). CDR3 length: 11 residues. The V gene lost 1 base and the J gene lost 8 bases, with 6 bases spanning the gap. Indicated time point: patch test 2, 6 weeks after DPC sensitization. As to treatment: therapeutic diphenylcyclopropenone sensitization with weekly scalp DPC. The donor pool consisted of alopecia patients aged 18 to 70 years, considered suitable for DPC.

The source is a woman younger than 45 with alopecia areata. Some clones in this sample may be carry-over from other donors' samples. The sequencing here drew on whole blood, taken in connection with sensitization to the hapten diphenylcyclopropenone (DPC). The V gene is TRBV20-1, the J gene TRBJ2-1; D not resolved. CDR3 nucleotide sequence: TGCAGTGCTAGAGCCTTCGATGAGCAGTTCTTC. It codes for CSARAFDEQFF.